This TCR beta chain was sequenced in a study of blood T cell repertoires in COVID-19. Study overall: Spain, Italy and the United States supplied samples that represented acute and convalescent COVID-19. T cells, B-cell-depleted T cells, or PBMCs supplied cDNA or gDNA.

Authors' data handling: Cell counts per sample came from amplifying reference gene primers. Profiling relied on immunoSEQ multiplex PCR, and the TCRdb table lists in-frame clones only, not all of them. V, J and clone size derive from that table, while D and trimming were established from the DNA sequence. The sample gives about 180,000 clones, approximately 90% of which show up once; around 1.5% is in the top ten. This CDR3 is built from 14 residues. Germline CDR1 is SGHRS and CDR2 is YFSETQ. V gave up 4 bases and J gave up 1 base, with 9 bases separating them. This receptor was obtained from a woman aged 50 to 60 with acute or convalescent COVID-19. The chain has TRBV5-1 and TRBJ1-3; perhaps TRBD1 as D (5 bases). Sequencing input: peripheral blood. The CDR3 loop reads CASSPGGSGNTIYF. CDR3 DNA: TGCGCCAGCAGCCCCGGGGGATCTGGAAACACCATATATTTT. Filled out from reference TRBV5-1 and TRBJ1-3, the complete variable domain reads KAGVTQTPRYLIKTRGQQVTLSCSPISGHRSVSWYQQTPGQGLQFLFEYFSETQRNKGNFPGRFSGRQFSNSRSEMNVSTLELGDSALYLCASSPGGSGNTIYFGEGSWLTVV.